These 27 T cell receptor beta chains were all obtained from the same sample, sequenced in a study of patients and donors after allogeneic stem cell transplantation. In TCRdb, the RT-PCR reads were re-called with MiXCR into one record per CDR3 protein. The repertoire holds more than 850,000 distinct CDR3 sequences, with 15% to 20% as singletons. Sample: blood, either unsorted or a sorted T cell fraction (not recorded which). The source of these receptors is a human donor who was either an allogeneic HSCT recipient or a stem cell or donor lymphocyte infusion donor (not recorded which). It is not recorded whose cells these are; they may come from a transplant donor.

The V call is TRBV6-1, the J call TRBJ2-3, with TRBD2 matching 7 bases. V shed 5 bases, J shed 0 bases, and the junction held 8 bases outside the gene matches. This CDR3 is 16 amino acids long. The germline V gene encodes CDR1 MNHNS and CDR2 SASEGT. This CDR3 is CASSRLAATSTDTQYF. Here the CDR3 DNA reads TGTGCCAGCAGTCGACTAGCAGCGACTAGCACAGATACGCAGTATTTT.

The CDR3 spells CASSYYRRIYEQYF. CDR3 in DNA: TGTGCCAGCAGTTACTATCGGCGGATCTACGAGCAGTACTTC. This chain joins TRBV6-5 and TRBJ2-7; D not certain. The CDR3 sequence is 14 residues long. Germline values: CDR1 MNHEY, CDR2 SVGAGI. Trimming took off 1 base at V and 3 bases at J, with 10 bases between the two ends.

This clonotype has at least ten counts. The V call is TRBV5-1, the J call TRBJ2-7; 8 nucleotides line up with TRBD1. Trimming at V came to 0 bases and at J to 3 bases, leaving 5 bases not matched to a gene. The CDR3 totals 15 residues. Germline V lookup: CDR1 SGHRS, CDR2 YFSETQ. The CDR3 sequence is CASSLVQGQVYEQYF. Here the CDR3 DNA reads TGCGCCAGCAGCTTGGTTCAGGGACAGGTCTACGAGCAGTACTTC.

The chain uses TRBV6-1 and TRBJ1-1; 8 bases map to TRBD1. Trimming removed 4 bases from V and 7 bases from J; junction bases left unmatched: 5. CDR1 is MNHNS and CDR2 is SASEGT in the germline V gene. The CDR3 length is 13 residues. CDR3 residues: CASSGQGIGEAFF. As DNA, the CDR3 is TGTGCCAGCAGTGGACAGGGGATTGGTGAAGCTTTCTTT.

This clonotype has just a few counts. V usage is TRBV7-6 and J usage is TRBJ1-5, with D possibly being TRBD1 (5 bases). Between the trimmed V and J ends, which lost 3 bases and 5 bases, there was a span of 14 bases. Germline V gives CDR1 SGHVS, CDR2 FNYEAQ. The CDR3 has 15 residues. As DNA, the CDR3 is TGTGCCAGCAGCTTGCTGGTTGGGGGGGATCAGCCCCAGCATTTT. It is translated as CASSLLVGGDQPQHF.

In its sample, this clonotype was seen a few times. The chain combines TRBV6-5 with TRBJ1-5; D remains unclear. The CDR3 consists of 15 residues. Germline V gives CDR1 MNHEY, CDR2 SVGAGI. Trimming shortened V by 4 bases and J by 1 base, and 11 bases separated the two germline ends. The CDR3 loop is CASSSEVGSNQPQHF. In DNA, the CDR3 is TGTGCCAGCAGTTCCGAAGTGGGAAGCAATCAGCCCCAGCATTTT.

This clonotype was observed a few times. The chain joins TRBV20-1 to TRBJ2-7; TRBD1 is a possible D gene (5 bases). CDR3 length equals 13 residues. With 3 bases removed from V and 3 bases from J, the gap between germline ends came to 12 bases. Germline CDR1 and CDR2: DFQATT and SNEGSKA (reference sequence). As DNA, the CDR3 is TGCAGTGCTAGGAGACAGAGACTCTACGAGCAGTACTTC. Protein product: CSARRQRLYEQYF.

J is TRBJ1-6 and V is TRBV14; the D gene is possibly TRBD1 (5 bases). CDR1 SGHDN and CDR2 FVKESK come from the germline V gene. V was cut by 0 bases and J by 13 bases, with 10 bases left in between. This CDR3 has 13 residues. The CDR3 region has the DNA TGTGCCAGCAGCCAAGAGGCCAGGGTCCCCCTCCACTTT. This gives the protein CASSQEARVPLHF.

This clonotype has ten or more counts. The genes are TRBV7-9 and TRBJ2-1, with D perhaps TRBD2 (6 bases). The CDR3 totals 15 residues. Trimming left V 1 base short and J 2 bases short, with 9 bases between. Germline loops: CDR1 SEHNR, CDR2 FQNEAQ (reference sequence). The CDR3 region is CASSLDPGAYNEQFF. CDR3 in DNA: TGTGCCAGCAGCTTAGATCCGGGGGCCTACAATGAGCAGTTCTTC.

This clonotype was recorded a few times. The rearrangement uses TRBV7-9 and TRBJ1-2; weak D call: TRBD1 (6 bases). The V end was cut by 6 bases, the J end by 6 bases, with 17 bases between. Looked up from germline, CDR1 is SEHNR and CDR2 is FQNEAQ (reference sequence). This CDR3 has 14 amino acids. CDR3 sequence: CASSYLDSMDGYTF. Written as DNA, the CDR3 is TGTGCCAGCAGTTACCTGGACAGCATGGATGGCTACACCTTC.

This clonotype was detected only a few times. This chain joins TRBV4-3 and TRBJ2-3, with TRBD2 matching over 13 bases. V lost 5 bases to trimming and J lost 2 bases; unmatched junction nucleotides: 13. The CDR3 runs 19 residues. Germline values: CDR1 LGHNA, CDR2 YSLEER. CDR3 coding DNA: TGCGCCAGCAGCTCCCGACTAGCGGGGGGTGGGGAAGCCACAGATACGCAGTATTTT. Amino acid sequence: CASSSRLAGGGEATDTQYF.

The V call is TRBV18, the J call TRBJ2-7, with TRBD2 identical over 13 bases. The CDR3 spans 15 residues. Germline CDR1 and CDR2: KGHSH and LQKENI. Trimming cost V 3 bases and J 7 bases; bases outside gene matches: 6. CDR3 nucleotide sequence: TGTGCCAGCTCACCCCTTGGACTAGCGGGAGTGGAGCAGTACTTC. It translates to CASSPLGLAGVEQYF.

CDR3 sequence (DNA): TGTGCCATCAGTCCAGGGGGCGAGCAGTACTTC. Protein product: CAISPGGEQYF. J is TRBJ2-7 and V is TRBV10-3, with 7 bases that match TRBD1. Germline CDR1 and CDR2: ENHRY and SYGVKD. The CDR3 covers 11 residues. Trimming took 5 bases from V and 6 from J; bases not matched to a gene: 1.

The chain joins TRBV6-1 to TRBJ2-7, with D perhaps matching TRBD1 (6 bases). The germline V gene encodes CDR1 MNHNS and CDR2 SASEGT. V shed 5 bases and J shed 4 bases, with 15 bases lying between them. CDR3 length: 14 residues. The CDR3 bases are TGTGCCAGCAGTACCGCAGGGACAACATACGAGCAGTACTTC. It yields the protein CASSTAGTTYEQYF.

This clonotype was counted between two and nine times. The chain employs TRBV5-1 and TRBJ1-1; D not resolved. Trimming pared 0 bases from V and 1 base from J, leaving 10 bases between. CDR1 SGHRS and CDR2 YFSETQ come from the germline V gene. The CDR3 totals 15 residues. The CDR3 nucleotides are TGCGCCAGCAGCTTGGCCCAAGGTTCGAACACTGAAGCTTTCTTT. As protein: CASSLAQGSNTEAFF.

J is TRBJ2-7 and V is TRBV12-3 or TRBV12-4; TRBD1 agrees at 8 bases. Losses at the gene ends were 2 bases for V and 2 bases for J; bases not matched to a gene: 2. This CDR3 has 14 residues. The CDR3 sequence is CASSLTQGAYEQYF. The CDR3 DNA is TGTGCCAGCAGTTTAACACAGGGGGCCTACGAGCAGTACTTC.

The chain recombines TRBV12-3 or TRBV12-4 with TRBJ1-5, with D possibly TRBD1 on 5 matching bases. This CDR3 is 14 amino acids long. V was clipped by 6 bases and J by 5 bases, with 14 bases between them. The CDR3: CASSHGTAYQPQHF. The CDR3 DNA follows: TGTGCCAGCAGCCACGGGACGGCCTATCAGCCCCAGCATTTT.

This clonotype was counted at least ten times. In DNA, the CDR3 is TGTGCCAGCAGTCCACTAAACAGGAACACTGAAGCTTTCTTT. Translated, it gives CASSPLNRNTEAFF. The rearrangement joins TRBV12-3 or TRBV12-4 to TRBJ1-1; the D is unclear. This CDR3 comprises 14 residues. The germline V and J ends were trimmed by 5 bases and 1 base, with 11 bases remaining between them.

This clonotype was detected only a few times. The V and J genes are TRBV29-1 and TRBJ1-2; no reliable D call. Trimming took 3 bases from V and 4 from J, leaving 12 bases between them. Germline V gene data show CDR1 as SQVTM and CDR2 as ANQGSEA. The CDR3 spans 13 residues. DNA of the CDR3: TGCAGCGTTGAGAAGGGATTAACCTATGGCTACACCTTC. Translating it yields CSVEKGLTYGYTF.

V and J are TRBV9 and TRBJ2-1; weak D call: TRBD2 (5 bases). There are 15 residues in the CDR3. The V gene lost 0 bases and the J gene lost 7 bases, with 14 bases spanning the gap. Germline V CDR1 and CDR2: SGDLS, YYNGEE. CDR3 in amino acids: CASSVEPGRANEQFF. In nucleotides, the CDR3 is TGTGCCAGCAGCGTAGAACCGGGAAGGGCGAATGAGCAGTTCTTC.

CDR3 residues: CSARPNPDTANTGELFF. The DNA of the CDR3 is TGCAGTGCTAGACCCAACCCGGACACGGCGAACACCGGGGAGCTGTTTTTT. This sequence joins TRBV20-1 and TRBJ2-2; perhaps TRBD1 as D (5 bases). The CDR3 has 17 residues. V was trimmed by 2 bases and J by 0 bases, leaving 16 bases between them. Per the germline V gene, CDR1 is DFQATT and CDR2 is SNEGSKA (reference sequence).

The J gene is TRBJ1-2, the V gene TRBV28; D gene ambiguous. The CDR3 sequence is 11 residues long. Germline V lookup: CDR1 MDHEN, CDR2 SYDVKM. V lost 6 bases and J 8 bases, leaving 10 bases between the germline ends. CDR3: CASSSTRGYTF. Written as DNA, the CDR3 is TGTGCCAGCAGCTCAACTCGGGGCTACACCTTC.

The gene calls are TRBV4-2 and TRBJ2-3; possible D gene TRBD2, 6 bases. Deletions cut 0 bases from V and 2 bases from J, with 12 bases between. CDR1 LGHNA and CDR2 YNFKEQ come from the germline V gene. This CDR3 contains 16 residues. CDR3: CASSQDQGGATDTQYF. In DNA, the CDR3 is TGTGCCAGCAGCCAAGATCAGGGCGGGGCCACAGATACGCAGTATTTT.

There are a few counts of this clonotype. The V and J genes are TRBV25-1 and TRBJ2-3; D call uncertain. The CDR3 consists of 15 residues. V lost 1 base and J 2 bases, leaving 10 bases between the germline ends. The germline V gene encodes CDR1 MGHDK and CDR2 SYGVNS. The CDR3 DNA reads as TGTGCCAGCAGTGAATCTCTTTCCCTCACAGATACGCAGTATTTT. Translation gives CASSESLSLTDTQYF. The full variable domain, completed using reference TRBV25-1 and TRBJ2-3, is EADIYQTPRYLVIGTGKKITLECSQTMGHDKMYWYQQDPGMELHLIHYSYGVNSTEKGDLSSESTVSRIRTEHFPLTLESARPSHTSQYLCASSESLSLTDTQYFGPGTRLTVL.

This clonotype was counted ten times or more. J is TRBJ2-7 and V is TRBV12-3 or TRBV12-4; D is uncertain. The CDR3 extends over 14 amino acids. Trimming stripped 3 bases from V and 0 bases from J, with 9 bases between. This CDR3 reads CASSLSLRSYEQYF. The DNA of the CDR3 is TGTGCCAGCAGTTTGTCCTTACGCTCCTACGAGCAGTACTTC.

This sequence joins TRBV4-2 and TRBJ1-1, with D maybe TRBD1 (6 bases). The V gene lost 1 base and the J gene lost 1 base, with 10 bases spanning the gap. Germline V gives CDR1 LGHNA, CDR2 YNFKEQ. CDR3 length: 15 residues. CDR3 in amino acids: CASSQVQGQNTEAFF. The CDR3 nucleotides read TGTGCCAGCAGCCAAGTACAGGGCCAGAACACTGAAGCTTTCTTT.

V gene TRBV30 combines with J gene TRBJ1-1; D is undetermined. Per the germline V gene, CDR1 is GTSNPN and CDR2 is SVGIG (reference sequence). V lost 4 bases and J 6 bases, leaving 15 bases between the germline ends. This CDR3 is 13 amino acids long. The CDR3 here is CAWKGRWVPEAFF. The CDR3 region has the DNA TGTGCCTGGAAAGGACGGTGGGTCCCTGAAGCTTTCTTT.